These T cell receptor beta chains were read from a single sample in a study of identical twins. TCRdb reprocessed the 5' RACE reads via MiXCR and lists one record per CDR3 protein. The sample consists of more than 250,000 distinct CDR3 sequences, around 8.8% of them appearing once. Another study also made use of these data, one on yellow fever vaccine responses in identical twins.

The specimen sequenced was memory (CD45RO+) T cells sorted from blood. Receptor source: a woman under 30 in good health. CDR3s include the opening cysteine and the closing phenylalanine or tryptophan. The D gene is left open where the match is weak. The size of a clone is reported for some rows only, either as once, few or many, or as a class for expanded clones.

clone_size: many
j_call: TRBJ1-6
d_call: .
v_call: TRBV3-1
cdr3_aa: CASSLVRANSPLHF
cdr3_nt: TGTGCCAGCAGCCTTGTACGCGCAAATTCACCCCTCCACTTT

clone_size: few
j_call: TRBJ2-1
d_call: .
v_call: TRBV19
cdr3_aa: CASSTAGPPHNEQFF
cdr3_nt: TGTGCCAGTAGTACAGCGGGCCCCCCGCACAATGAGCAGTTCTTC

clone_size: few
j_call: TRBJ1-1
d_call: .
v_call: TRBV5-1
cdr3_aa: CASSLEGLTRTEAFF
cdr3_nt: TGCGCCAGCAGCTTGGAGGGACTAACCCGCACTGAAGCTTTCTTT

clone_size: many
j_call: TRBJ2-3
d_call: TRBD2
v_call: TRBV6-1
cdr3_aa: CASSQLRASGSLGDTQYF
cdr3_nt: TGTGCCAGCAGCCAATTGAGGGCTAGCGGGTCCCTGGGAGATACGCAGTATTTT

clone_size: many
j_call: TRBJ1-1
d_call: .
v_call: TRBV6-1
cdr3_aa: CASTEGMNTEAFF
cdr3_nt: TGTGCCAGCACGGAGGGTATGAACACTGAAGCTTTCTTT

clone_size: many
j_call: TRBJ2-1
d_call: .
v_call: TRBV20-1
cdr3_aa: CSASPGTGYNEQFF
cdr3_nt: TGCAGTGCTTCACCCGGGACTGGTTACAATGAGCAGTTCTTC

clone_size: many
j_call: TRBJ1-5
d_call: .
v_call: TRBV2
cdr3_aa: CASSEGGNQPQHF
cdr3_nt: TGTGCCAGCAGTGAGGGCGGCAATCAGCCCCAGCATTTT

clone_size: few
j_call: TRBJ1-2
d_call: .
v_call: TRBV4-1
cdr3_aa: CASSQDANYGYTF
cdr3_nt: TGCGCCAGCAGCCAGGATGCTAACTATGGCTACACCTTC

clone_size: many
j_call: TRBJ1-1
d_call: .
v_call: TRBV12-3/TRBV12-4
cdr3_aa: CASRVTGTTEAFF
cdr3_nt: TGTGCCAGCAGGGTCACAGGGACCACTGAAGCTTTCTTT

clone_size: .
j_call: TRBJ2-1
d_call: TRBD2
v_call: TRBV5-1
cdr3_aa: CASSRDLAGGHVLYNEQFF
cdr3_nt: TGCGCCAGCAGTAGGGATCTAGCGGGGGGGCACGTGCTTTACAATGAGCAGTTCTTC

clone_size: .
j_call: TRBJ1-2
d_call: TRBD1
v_call: TRBV7-2
cdr3_aa: CASSPQGPGGGYTF
cdr3_nt: TGTGCCAGCAGCCCACAGGGGCCGGGAGGTGGCTACACCTTC

clone_size: few
j_call: TRBJ2-7
d_call: TRBD1
v_call: TRBV4-1
cdr3_aa: CASSQEVGQGGSGEQYF
cdr3_nt: TGCGCCAGCAGCCAAGAGGTAGGACAGGGTGGATCCGGCGAGCAGTACTTC

clone_size: few
j_call: TRBJ1-1
d_call: TRBD1
v_call: TRBV19
cdr3_aa: CASRRTGGGSTEAFF
cdr3_nt: TGTGCCAGTAGAAGGACAGGGGGCGGATCGACTGAAGCTTTCTTT

clone_size: many
j_call: TRBJ2-7
d_call: .
v_call: TRBV9
cdr3_aa: CASSPGLREPYEQYF
cdr3_nt: TGTGCCAGCAGCCCAGGGTTGCGGGAACCCTACGAGCAGTACTTC

clone_size: .
j_call: TRBJ2-5
d_call: .
v_call: TRBV4-1
cdr3_aa: CASSQDGVSRETQYF
cdr3_nt: TGCGCCAGCAGCCAAGATGGGGTCTCCCGGGAGACCCAGTACTTC

clone_size: .
j_call: TRBJ2-1
d_call: TRBD2
v_call: TRBV3-1
cdr3_aa: CASSQVPSGSTDEQFF
cdr3_nt: TGTGCCAGCAGCCAAGTCCCTAGCGGGAGTACTGATGAGCAGTTCTTC

clone_size: .
j_call: TRBJ2-1
d_call: TRBD2
v_call: TRBV15
cdr3_aa: CATSAQGLTNNEQFF
cdr3_nt: TGTGCCACCAGCGCGCAGGGACTAACGAACAATGAGCAGTTCTTC

clone_size: many
j_call: TRBJ2-5
d_call: .
v_call: TRBV5-1
cdr3_aa: CASSFETGQETQYF
cdr3_nt: TGCGCCAGCAGCTTTGAGACAGGTCAAGAGACCCAGTACTTC

clone_size: many
j_call: TRBJ1-4
d_call: .
v_call: TRBV7-9
cdr3_aa: CASSLQATNEKLFF
cdr3_nt: TGTGCCAGCAGCTTACAGGCAACTAATGAAAAACTGTTTTTT

clone_size: .
j_call: TRBJ1-1
d_call: .
v_call: TRBV4-1
cdr3_aa: CASREFEGTGSEAFF
cdr3_nt: TGCGCCAGCAGGGAGTTTGAGGGGACGGGCAGTGAAGCTTTCTTT

clone_size: many
j_call: TRBJ2-3
d_call: TRBD2
v_call: TRBV4-2
cdr3_aa: CASSQGLAGGRTDTQYF
cdr3_nt: TGTGCCAGCAGCCAGGGACTAGCGGGAGGTCGGACAGATACGCAGTATTTT

clone_size: many
j_call: TRBJ2-1
d_call: TRBD1
v_call: TRBV12-3/TRBV12-4
cdr3_aa: CASRQGDAYNEQFF
cdr3_nt: TGTGCCAGCAGGCAGGGGGATGCCTACAATGAGCAGTTCTTC

clone_size: few
j_call: TRBJ2-7
d_call: TRBD2
v_call: TRBV5-6
cdr3_aa: CASSRRERGTYEQYF
cdr3_nt: TGTGCCAGCAGCCGGCGCGAGCGGGGTACCTACGAGCAGTACTTC

clone_size: .
j_call: TRBJ2-1
d_call: .
v_call: TRBV7-7
cdr3_aa: CASSPGRAPGQGNEQFF
cdr3_nt: TGTGCCAGCAGCCCCGGGCGGGCCCCCGGTCAGGGCAATGAGCAGTTCTTC

clone_size: many
j_call: TRBJ2-1
d_call: .
v_call: TRBV7-9
cdr3_aa: CASSLRGPKFF
cdr3_nt: TGTGCCAGCAGCTTAAGAGGTCCAAAGTTCTTC

clone_size: .
j_call: TRBJ2-6
d_call: TRBD1
v_call: TRBV2
cdr3_aa: CASRAGQVGTGANVLTF
cdr3_nt: TGTGCCAGCAGGGCGGGACAGGTTGGTACTGGGGCCAACGTCCTGACTTTC

clone_size: few
j_call: TRBJ2-5
d_call: TRBD1
v_call: TRBV5-1
cdr3_aa: CASSLEQGAPDQYF
cdr3_nt: TGCGCCAGCAGCTTGGAACAGGGGGCCCCCGACCAGTACTTC

clone_size: .
j_call: TRBJ1-6
d_call: .
v_call: TRBV2
cdr3_aa: CASSASGSPLHF
cdr3_nt: TGTGCCAGCAGCGCCTCTGGTTCACCCCTCCACTTT

clone_size: many
j_call: TRBJ2-1
d_call: TRBD1
v_call: TRBV6-5
cdr3_aa: CASSFSTGGSYNEQFF
cdr3_nt: TGTGCCAGCAGTTTTTCGACAGGGGGCTCCTACAATGAGCAGTTCTTC

clone_size: many
j_call: TRBJ1-1
d_call: TRBD1
v_call: TRBV5-1
cdr3_aa: CASSGRQGWTEAFF
cdr3_nt: TGCGCCAGCAGCGGAAGACAGGGGTGGACTGAAGCTTTCTTT

clone_size: many
j_call: TRBJ2-5
d_call: .
v_call: TRBV20-1
cdr3_aa: CSARKGDPLETQYF
cdr3_nt: TGCAGTGCTAGAAAGGGGGACCCACTGGAGACCCAGTACTTC

clone_size: few
j_call: TRBJ2-1
d_call: TRBD1
v_call: TRBV9
cdr3_aa: CASSAIGQGYNEQFF
cdr3_nt: TGTGCCAGCAGCGCCATCGGACAGGGGTACAATGAGCAGTTCTTC

clone_size: many
j_call: TRBJ2-4
d_call: TRBD2
v_call: TRBV29-1
cdr3_aa: CSAAPTSGGSKNIQYF
cdr3_nt: TGCAGCGCCGCCCCCACTAGCGGGGGAAGCAAAAACATTCAGTACTTC

clone_size: few
j_call: TRBJ2-2
d_call: .
v_call: TRBV5-1
cdr3_aa: CASSLAGGTHTGELFF
cdr3_nt: TGCGCCAGCAGCTTGGCAGGCGGCACCCACACCGGGGAGCTGTTTTTT

clone_size: few
j_call: TRBJ2-5
d_call: .
v_call: TRBV11-2
cdr3_aa: CASSLGQISLQETQYF
cdr3_nt: TGTGCCAGCAGCTTAGGACAAATTAGCCTCCAGGAGACCCAGTACTTC

clone_size: .
j_call: TRBJ1-5
d_call: TRBD1
v_call: TRBV20-1
cdr3_aa: CSARDGTGDQPQHF
cdr3_nt: TGCAGTGCTAGAGATGGGACAGGGGATCAGCCCCAGCATTTT

clone_size: .
j_call: TRBJ1-2
d_call: .
v_call: TRBV6-6
cdr3_aa: CASSTLGRKGYTF
cdr3_nt: TGTGCCAGCAGTACTCTGGGGCGGAAGGGCTACACCTTC

clone_size: .
j_call: TRBJ2-2
d_call: TRBD2
v_call: TRBV20-1
cdr3_aa: CSARALSGGPNTGELFF
cdr3_nt: TGCAGTGCTAGAGCCCTGAGCGGGGGCCCGAACACCGGGGAGCTGTTTTTT

clone_size: few
j_call: TRBJ1-4
d_call: .
v_call: TRBV5-1
cdr3_aa: CASKGNGGARSGEKLFF
cdr3_nt: TGCGCCAGCAAGGGGAACGGAGGGGCCCGATCGGGTGAAAAACTGTTTTTT